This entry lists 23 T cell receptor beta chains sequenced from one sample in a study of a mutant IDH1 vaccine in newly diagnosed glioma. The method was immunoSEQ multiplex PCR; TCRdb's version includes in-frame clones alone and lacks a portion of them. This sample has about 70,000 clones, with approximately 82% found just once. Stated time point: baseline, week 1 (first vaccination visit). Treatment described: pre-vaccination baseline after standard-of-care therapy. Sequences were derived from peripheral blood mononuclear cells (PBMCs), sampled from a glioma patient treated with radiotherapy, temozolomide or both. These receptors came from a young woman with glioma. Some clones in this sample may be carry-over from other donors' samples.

The CDR3 DNA reads TGTGCCAGCAGCTTACAAACAATTGGGAACACTGAAGCTTTCTTT. Translating gives CASSLQTIGNTEAFF. The V call is TRBV13, the J call TRBJ1-1; no firm D call. Germline CDR1 is PRHDT and CDR2 is FYEKMQ (reference sequence). V was cut by 2 bases and J by 1 base, with 11 bases left in between. The CDR3 has 15 residues.

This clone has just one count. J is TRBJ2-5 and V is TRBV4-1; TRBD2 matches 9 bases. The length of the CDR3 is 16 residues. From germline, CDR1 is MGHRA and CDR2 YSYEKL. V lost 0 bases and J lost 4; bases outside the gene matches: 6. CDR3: CASSQDGLAGRETQYF. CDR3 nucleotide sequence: TGCGCCAGCAGCCAAGATGGGCTAGCGGGGAGAGAGACCCAGTACTTC.

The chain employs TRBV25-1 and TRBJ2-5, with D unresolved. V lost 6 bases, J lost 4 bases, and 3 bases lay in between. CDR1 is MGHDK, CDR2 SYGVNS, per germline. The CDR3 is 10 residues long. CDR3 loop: CASRRETQYF. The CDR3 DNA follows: TGTGCCAGCAGGCGAGAGACCCAGTACTTC.

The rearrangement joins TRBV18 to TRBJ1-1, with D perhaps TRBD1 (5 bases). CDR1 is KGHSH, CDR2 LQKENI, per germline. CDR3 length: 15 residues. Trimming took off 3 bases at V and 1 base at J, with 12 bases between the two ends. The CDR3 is CASSPLGLQNTEAFF. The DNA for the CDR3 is TGTGCCAGCTCACCGCTGGGACTCCAGAACACTGAAGCTTTCTTT.

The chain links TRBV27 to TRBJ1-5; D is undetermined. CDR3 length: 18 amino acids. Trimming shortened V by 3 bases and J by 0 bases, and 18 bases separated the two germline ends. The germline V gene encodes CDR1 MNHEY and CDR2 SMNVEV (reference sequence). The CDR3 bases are TGTGCCAGCAGTTTTATTGGTGGGTCAACATATAGCAATCAGCCCCAGCATTTT. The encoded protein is CASSFIGGSTYSNQPQHF.

The chain's CDR3 is CASSSRGWDLYGYTF. CDR3 nucleotides: TGTGCCAGCAGTTCCCGAGGTTGGGACCTTTATGGCTACACCTTC. The V call is TRBV27, the J call TRBJ1-2; tentative D call: TRBD1 (5 bases). Per the germline V gene, CDR1 is MNHEY and CDR2 is SMNVEV (reference sequence). This CDR3 has 15 amino acids. The V end lost 4 bases, the J end lost 5 bases, and 17 bases lay between the germline ends.

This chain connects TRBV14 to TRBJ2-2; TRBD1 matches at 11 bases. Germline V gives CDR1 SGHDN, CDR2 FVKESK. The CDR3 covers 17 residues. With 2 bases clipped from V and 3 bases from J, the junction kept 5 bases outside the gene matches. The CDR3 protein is CASSQSLGQGDTGELFF. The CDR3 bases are TGTGCCAGCAGCCAAAGCTTGGGACAGGGGGACACCGGGGAGCTGTTTTTT.

DNA for the CDR3: TGTGCCAGCAGTGTTGGGAACACCGGGGAGCTGTTTTTT. Amino acid sequence: CASSVGNTGELFF. V gene TRBV25-1 combines with J gene TRBJ2-2, with unresolved D. CDR3 length: 13 residues. V shed 4 bases and J shed 1 base, with 4 bases lying between them. Per the germline V gene, CDR1 is MGHDK and CDR2 is SYGVNS.

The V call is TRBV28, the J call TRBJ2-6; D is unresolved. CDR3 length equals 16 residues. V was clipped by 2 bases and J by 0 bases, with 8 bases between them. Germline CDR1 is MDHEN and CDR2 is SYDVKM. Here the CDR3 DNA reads TGTGCCAGCAGTTTAACGGTCCCCTCTGGGGCCAACGTCCTGACTTTC. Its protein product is CASSLTVPSGANVLTF.

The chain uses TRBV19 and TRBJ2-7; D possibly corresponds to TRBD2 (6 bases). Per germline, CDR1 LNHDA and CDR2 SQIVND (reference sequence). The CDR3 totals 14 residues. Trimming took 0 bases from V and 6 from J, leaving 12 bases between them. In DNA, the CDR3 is TGTGCCAGTAGTATAGATCACGGGGGACGCGAGCAGTACTTC. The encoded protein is CASSIDHGGREQYF.

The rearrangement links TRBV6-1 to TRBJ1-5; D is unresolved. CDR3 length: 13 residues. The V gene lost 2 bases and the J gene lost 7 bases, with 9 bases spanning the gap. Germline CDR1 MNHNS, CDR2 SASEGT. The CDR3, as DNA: TGTGCCAGCAGTGAAATGGGTACGCAGCCCCAGCATTTT. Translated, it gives CASSEMGTQPQHF.

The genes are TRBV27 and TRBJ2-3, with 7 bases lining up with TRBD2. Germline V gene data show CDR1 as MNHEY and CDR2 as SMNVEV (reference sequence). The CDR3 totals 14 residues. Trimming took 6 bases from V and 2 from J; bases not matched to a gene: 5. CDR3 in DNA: TGTGCCAGCAGCCCCCTAGCGGACACAGATACGCAGTATTTT. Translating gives CASSPLADTDTQYF.

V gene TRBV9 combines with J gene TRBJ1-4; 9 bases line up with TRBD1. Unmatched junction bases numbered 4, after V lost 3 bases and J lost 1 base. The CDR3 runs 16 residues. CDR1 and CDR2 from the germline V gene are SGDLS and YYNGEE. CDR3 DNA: TGTGCCAGCAGCGAGGACAGGGGAGGAACTAATGAAAAACTGTTTTTT. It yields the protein CASSEDRGGTNEKLFF.

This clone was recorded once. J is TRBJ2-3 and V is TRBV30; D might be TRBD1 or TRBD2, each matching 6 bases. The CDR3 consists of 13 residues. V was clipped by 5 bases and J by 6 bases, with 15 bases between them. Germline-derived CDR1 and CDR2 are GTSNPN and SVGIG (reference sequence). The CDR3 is CAWQHQGRDTQYF. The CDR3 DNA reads TGTGCCTGGCAACATCAGGGGAGGGATACGCAGTATTTT.

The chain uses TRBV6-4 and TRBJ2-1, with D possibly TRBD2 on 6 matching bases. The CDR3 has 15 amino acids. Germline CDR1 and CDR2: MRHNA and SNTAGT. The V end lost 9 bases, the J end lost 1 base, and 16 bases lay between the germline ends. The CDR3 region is CASRGTGLSYNEQFF. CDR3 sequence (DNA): TGTGCCAGTAGAGGGACGGGACTTTCCTACAATGAGCAGTTCTTC.

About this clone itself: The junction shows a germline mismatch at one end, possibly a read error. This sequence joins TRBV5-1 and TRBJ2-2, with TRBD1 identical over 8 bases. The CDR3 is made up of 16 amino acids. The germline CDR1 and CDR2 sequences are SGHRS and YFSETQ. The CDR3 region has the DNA TGCGCCAACAGCCTAGGACAGGGTGGCAGCGCCGGGGAGCTGTTTTTT. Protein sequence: CANSLGQGGSAGELFF.

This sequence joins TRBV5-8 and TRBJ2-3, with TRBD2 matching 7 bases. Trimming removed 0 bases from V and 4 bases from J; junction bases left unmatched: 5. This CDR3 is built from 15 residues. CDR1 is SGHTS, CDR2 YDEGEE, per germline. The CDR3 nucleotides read TGTGCCAGCAGCTTGGAGGGGAGGGAGCCAGATACGCAGTATTTT. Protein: CASSLEGREPDTQYF.

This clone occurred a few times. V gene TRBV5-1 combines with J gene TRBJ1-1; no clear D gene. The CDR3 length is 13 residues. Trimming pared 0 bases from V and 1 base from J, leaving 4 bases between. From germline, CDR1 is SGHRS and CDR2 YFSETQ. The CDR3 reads CASSLEGNTEAFF. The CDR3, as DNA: TGCGCCAGCAGCTTGGAAGGGAACACTGAAGCTTTCTTT.

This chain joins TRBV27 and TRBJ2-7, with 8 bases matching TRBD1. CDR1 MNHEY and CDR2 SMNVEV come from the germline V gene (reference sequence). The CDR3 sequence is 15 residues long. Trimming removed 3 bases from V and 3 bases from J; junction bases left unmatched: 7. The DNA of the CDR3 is TGTGCCAGCAGTTTGGGGACAGGTTTGAGCTACGAGCAGTACTTC. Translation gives CASSLGTGLSYEQYF.

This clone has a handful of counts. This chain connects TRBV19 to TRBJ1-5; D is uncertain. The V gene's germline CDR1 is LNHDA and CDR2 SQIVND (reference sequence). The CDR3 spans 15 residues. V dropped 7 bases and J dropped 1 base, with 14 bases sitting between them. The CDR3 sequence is CASTIFEGSNQPQHF. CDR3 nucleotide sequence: TGTGCCAGTACCATCTTTGAGGGAAGCAATCAGCCCCAGCATTTT.

The CDR3 DNA sequence: TGTGCCAGCAGCTCGGTGTTAGAGACAGGGATAGAGACCCAGTACTTC. Its protein is CASSSVLETGIETQYF. V is TRBV7-2 and J is TRBJ2-5; 7 nucleotides agree with TRBD1. Germline V lookup: CDR1 SGHTA, CDR2 FQGNSA. This CDR3 spans 16 amino acids. Germline trimming cut 4 bases from V and 4 bases from J; bases unmatched to any gene: 12.

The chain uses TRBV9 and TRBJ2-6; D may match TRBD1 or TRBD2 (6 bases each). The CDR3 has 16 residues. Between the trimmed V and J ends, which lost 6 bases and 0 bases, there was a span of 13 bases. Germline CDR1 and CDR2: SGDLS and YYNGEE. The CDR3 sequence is CASKGGILSGANVLTF. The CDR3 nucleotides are TGTGCCAGCAAGGGGGGAATCCTCTCTGGGGCCAACGTCCTGACTTTC.

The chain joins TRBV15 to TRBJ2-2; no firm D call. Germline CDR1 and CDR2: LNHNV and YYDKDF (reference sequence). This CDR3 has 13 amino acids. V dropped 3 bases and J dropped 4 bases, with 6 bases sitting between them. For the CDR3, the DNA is TGTGCCACCAGCAGTGGCCGCACCGGGGAGCTGTTTTTT. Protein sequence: CATSSGRTGELFF.